This T cell receptor beta chain was recorded in a study of T cells in Graves' hyperthyroidism and ophthalmopathy. Study summary: Sampling of peripheral blood happened at initial diagnosis, prior to any treatment.

Overall study findings and caveats: A median around 6.4 months before onset, the model predicted ophthalmopathy.

Amplified TCR beta CDR3 regions came from RNA transcripts. The HTBI set primed first-round TCR CDR3 RT-PCR. TCRdb re-called the multiplex PCR reads through MiXCR, storing one row per CDR3 protein. The repertoire consists of fewer than 750,000 distinct CDR3 sequences, with around 15% occurring once and the leading ten covering about an eighth. With regard to this clonotype: Its cognate antigen is unknown.

Unmatched junction bases numbered 9, after V lost 10 bases and J lost 6 bases. The CDR3 spans 13 residues. Exclusions: uncontrolled infection, other autoimmune disease, pregnancy, lactation. The V gene is TRBV12-3 or TRBV12-4, the J gene TRBJ2-7; 10 bases agree with TRBD2. Sequenced: blood. The TCR originated in a woman in her 50s with Graves' ophthalmopathy. Here the CDR3 reads CATRSSGSSEQYF. In nucleotides, the CDR3 is TGTGCCACGCGATCTAGCGGGAGCTCCGAGCAGTACTTC.